This T cell receptor beta chain was found in a study of blood T cell repertoires in COVID-19. Study-wide background: Sites across the United States, Italy and Spain contributed samples from acute and convalescent COVID-19. PBMCs, B-cell-depleted T cells, or T cells were the source of the cDNA or gDNA that made up the material.

Germline V CDR1 and CDR2: SNHLY, FYNNEI. CDR3 length: 15 residues. The V end lost 2 bases, the J end lost 6 bases, and 14 bases lay between the germline ends. Sequencing was performed with immunoSEQ multiplex PCR; in TCRdb, only in-frame clones are kept and a portion is missing. The profile shows roughly 360,000 clones, around 84% of them singletons. The sample was peripheral blood. V and J are TRBV2 and TRBJ1-5; D is perhaps TRBD1 (6 bases). The source is a human donor with acute or convalescent COVID-19. The donor label of this sample is uncertain. The CDR3 DNA sequence: TGTGCCAGCAGTGAACGGGGGGCGAAGGGTCAGCCCCAGCATTTT. Its protein product is CASSERGAKGQPQHF.